This TCR beta chain appears in the sequencing data of a study of cytomegalovirus exposure and HLA in healthy donors. General study points: A list of more than 150 TCR beta chains associated with cytomegalovirus was given.

Concerning this clone: Its specificity is not known.

The study ran its PCR with 60 Vbeta and 13 Jbeta primers. Assay used: immunoSEQ multiplex PCR; TCRdb lists only in-frame clones, some missing. The sample totals about 130,000 clones. V dropped 0 bases and J dropped 9 bases, with 14 bases sitting between them. CDR1 and CDR2 from the germline V gene are MNHNY and SVGAGI (reference sequence). This CDR3 contains 14 residues. V gene TRBV6-6 combines with J gene TRBJ2-5; maybe TRBD2 (5 bases). The source of this sequence is a woman aged 40 to 49 in good health and CMV-seronegative. Sequencing input: PBMCs. CDR3: CASSYSAESAAQYF. DNA of the CDR3: TGTGCCAGCAGTTACTCGGCGGAGTCAGCGGCCCAGTACTTC.